The clone carrying this T cell receptor beta chain has a handful of counts. The entry originates in a study of T cells in Graves' hyperthyroidism and ophthalmopathy. There were TCR beta CDR3 regions amplified from RNA transcripts. TCR CDR3 regions were first amplified by RT-PCR with HTBI primers. TCRdb called the multiplex PCR reads again in MiXCR, with one record for every CDR3 protein. The sample lists roughly 500,000 distinct CDR3 sequences; roughly 50% were seen once. This sequence originates from an adult woman with Graves' disease, either hyperthyroidism or ophthalmopathy (not recorded which). Sequencing was done on a sample of peripheral blood or thyroid tissue (not recorded which).

CDR3 bases: TGTGCCAGCAGTCCCCCTGAGGGACGGCAAGAGACCCAGTACTTC. Amino acids: CASSPPEGRQETQYF. J is TRBJ2-5 and V is TRBV28; perhaps D is TRBD1 or TRBD2 (5 bases each). The germline gives CDR1 MDHEN, CDR2 SYDVKM. The V and J ends lost 5 bases and 2 bases respectively, with 15 bases between them. This CDR3 has 15 residues.